This TCR beta chain was recorded in a study of CD8 T cells in Susac syndrome. Study conclusions and caveats: It was acknowledged in the study that its TCR sequencing and HLA analysis involved a relatively small number of individuals.

In the case of this clonotype: The antigen is unknown.

CD8+ and CD4+ T cells from blood underwent TCR beta sequencing. V lost 3 bases and J lost 6; bases outside the gene matches: 6. The length of the CDR3 is 15 residues. The germline V gene has CDR1 SNHLY and CDR2 FYNNEI. RNA amounts of roughly 0.45 to 1 ug underwent reverse transcription with random hexamers. It was immunoSEQ multiplex PCR that amplified TCR beta CDR3 across 54 Vbeta and 13 Jbeta. A single record per CDR3 protein comes from TCRdb applying MiXCR to the immunoSEQ multiplex PCR reads. The table records more than 95,000 distinct CDR3 sequences, 90% to 95% of them present only once. The chain is built from TRBV2 and TRBJ2-2; TRBD2 matches 8 bases. The TCR sequence derives from a human donor with multiple sclerosis. Sequences were obtained from CD4+ T cells from PBMCs. The CDR3 DNA reads as TGTGCCAGCAGTGAGGGGTTTAGCGGGGCCGGGGAGCTGTTTTTT. Translation gives CASSEGFSGAGELFF.